The entry that follows covers one T cell receptor (beta chain) sequence. The sample is drawn from a study of blood T cell repertoires in COVID-19. Study at large: Sites across the United States, Italy and Spain contributed samples from acute and convalescent COVID-19.

J lost 6 bases, V lost 3 bases, and 3 bases had no gene match. The CDR3 has 15 amino acids. The germline CDR1 and CDR2 sequences are SGHTA and FQGNSA. Libraries were prepared by immunoSEQ multiplex PCR; TCRdb keeps only in-frame clonotypes and omits some of them. The sample includes roughly 180,000 clones, about four fifths of them seen just once. Seattle patients were enrolled while actively infected and followed longitudinally. The sequencing input was peripheral blood. The sequence came from an older woman with COVID-19, enrolled during active disease. The chain joins TRBV7-2 to TRBJ2-3; 13 bases are shared with TRBD2. Written as DNA, the CDR3 is TGTGCCAGCAGCTTTACTAGCGGGGGGGCGGATACGCAGTATTTT. It yields the protein CASSFTSGGADTQYF.